These T cell receptor beta chains were read from a single sample in a study of cytomegalovirus exposure and HLA in healthy donors. TCRdb's table, derived via immunoSEQ multiplex PCR, lists solely in-frame clones and lacks some. This sample has 150,000 or so clones, with 65% to 80% found just once. The specimen was PBMCs. All receptors come from a female donor in good health and CMV-seronegative. Each CDR3 is given without its conserved first and last residue. The size of a clone is reported for some rows only, either as once, few or many, or as a class for expanded clones.

len	v_gene	j_gene	abundance	CDR3aa
12	TRBV2	TRBJ1-2	once	ASSPRQFDYGYT
11	TRBV6-4	TRBJ2-7	-	ASSRGSPYEQY
14	TRBV30	TRBJ1-4	-	AWSVGQGAANEKLF
13	TRBV7-9	TRBJ1-1	-	ASSPRQGVHTEAF
12	TRBV7-6	TRBJ2-5	-	ASSGRAGVETQY
13	TRBV9	TRBJ1-2	-	ASSVRDRSLSGYT
11	TRBV5-6	TRBJ2-3	-	ASSLQGTDTQY
12	TRBV5-1	TRBJ2-1	-	ASSPGYSYNEQF
13	TRBV5-1	TRBJ1-1	-	ASSSPGGGNTEAF
9	TRBV20-1	TRBJ2-5	few	SASPGETQY
13	TRBV18	TRBJ2-6	-	ASSSTGSGANVLT
14	TRBV5-1	TRBJ1-4	-	ASSSDRFSTNEKLF
11	TRBV2	TRBJ1-2	-	ARQGGGDYGYT
12	TRBV5-1	TRBJ2-1	-	ASSLQGRYNEQF
17	TRBV15	TRBJ2-3	-	ATLDPGGGAVWGTDTQY
11	TRBV9	TRBJ2-2	-	ASSGDMTGELF
14	TRBV9	TRBJ2-7	-	ASSPGTSGIPHEQY
14	TRBV4-1	TRBJ2-1	few	ASSQVNLVSYNEQF
10	TRBV6-5	TRBJ2-3	-	ASSYPTDTQY
13	TRBV2	TRBJ1-5	-	ASRDSFYSNQPQH
15	TRBV5-1	TRBJ2-3	-	ASSLGGLQGYTDTQY
13	TRBV19	TRBJ2-5	-	ASSIVGTEQETQY
10	TRBV6-1	TRBJ1-2	-	ASSTGTDGYT
12	TRBV18	TRBJ2-7	few	ASSPGTGPYEQY
14	TRBV2	TRBJ2-5	-	ASSHSTGQGAGTQY
12	TRBV5-1	TRBJ2-2	-	ASSLSGDTGELF
12	TRBV6-5	TRBJ2-1	-	ASTGGIGYNEQF
18	TRBV2	TRBJ1-4	-	ASSEANRGGVMGMGEKLF
11	TRBV6-5	TRBJ1-1	-	ASSYARGTEAF
13	TRBV7-6	TRBJ2-3	-	ASSQRDRWADTQY
11	TRBV30	TRBJ1-1	-	AWRGGGHTEAF
11	TRBV5-1	TRBJ1-2	-	ASSWKEGYGYT
13	TRBV19	TRBJ1-5	-	ASRTGPLGNQPQH
13	TRBV5-1	TRBJ2-7	once	ASSPDGQDSYEQY
14	TRBV5-4	TRBJ2-7	-	ASSPPRTGDSREQY
11	TRBV19	TRBJ1-1	once	ASSTRTGTEAF
12	TRBV6-5	TRBJ2-7	-	ASSYRGGPHEQY
12	TRBV7-9	TRBJ2-1	-	ASSLSGRVHEQF
13	TRBV6-6	TRBJ1-1	once	ASSYAGQDGTEAF
12	TRBV2	TRBJ2-3	-	ASSVQGHTDTQY
10	TRBV29-1	TRBJ2-7	-	SVPGGSYEQY
12	TRBV27	TRBJ1-1	-	ASTGGTGGTEAF
13	TRBV5-4	TRBJ1-1	-	ASSFYGQVYTEAF
13	TRBV7-9	-	-	ASSLAGQGSYEQY